This T cell receptor (beta chain) was captured in a study of blood T cell repertoires in COVID-19. Study summary: Specimens from acute and convalescent COVID-19 originated in the United States, Italy and Spain. PBMCs, B-cell-depleted T cells, or T cells were the source of the cDNA or gDNA that made up the material.

Per the original data handling: Counts of nucleated cells, estimated from reference gene primer amplification, were obtained. Measured with immunoSEQ multiplex PCR; TCRdb has only the in-frame clones, and not every one. For V, J and clone size, that table is used; D and trimming come from the DNA. This sample has about 40,000 clones, with 80% to 90% found just once. A few counts support this clone. The ends lost 4 bases at V and 10 bases at J; junction bases unmatched: 5. Germline values: CDR1 SGHNT, CDR2 YYREEE (reference sequence). The CDR3 is made up of 13 amino acids. This receptor was identified in a human donor in a cohort sampled during active COVID-19. Sequencing was carried out using peripheral blood. This chain uses TRBV5-4 with TRBJ1-6; 7 bases line up with TRBD1. The CDR3 DNA reads as TGTGCCAGCAGCCGGGACAGAAGGTCACCCCTCCACTTT. Protein sequence: CASSRDRRSPLHF.